The 27 T cell receptor beta chains below were found in one sample sequenced in a study of shared T cell receptors in the human thymus. Some clones are missing from TCRdb's copy, which holds only in-frame ones; the method was immunoSEQ multiplex PCR. The sample records hundreds of thousands of clones, 70% to 90% being singletons. This sample also appeared in a second study, on human thymus T cells.

Material: thymocytes. These TCRs come from a boy under two years old with a congenital heart defect.

The CDR3 loop is CATSRRQGGSPLHF. The CDR3 nucleotides read TGTGCCACCAGCAGAAGACAGGGAGGTTCACCCCTCCACTTT. The V gene is TRBV15, the J gene TRBJ1-6, with TRBD1 identical over 7 bases. V trimming: 2 bases; J trimming: 9 bases; junction bases outside the gene matches: 4. Germline CDR1 reads LNHNV; CDR2 reads YYDKDF (reference sequence). The CDR3 sequence is 14 residues long. The whole variable domain, filled in from reference TRBV15 and TRBJ1-6, reads DAMVIQNPRYQVTQFGKPVTLSCSQTLNHNVMYWYQQKSSQAPKLLFHYYDKDFNNEADTPDNFQSRRPNTSFCFLDIRSPGLGDTAMYLCATSRRQGGSPLHFGNGTRLTVT.

The chain's CDR3 is CASSFRTGRLSNQPQHF. CDR3 DNA sequence: TGTGCCAGCAGTTTCAGGACAGGCCGCCTTAGCAATCAGCCCCAGCATTTT. The chain uses TRBV28 and TRBJ1-5, with 7 bases matching TRBD1. Per germline, CDR1 MDHEN and CDR2 SYDVKM. The J segment lost 0 bases and the V segment lost 3 bases, leaving 8 bases of the junction unmatched. This CDR3 region has 17 residues.

The rearrangement uses TRBV6-5 and TRBJ1-1; no firm D call. Deletions cut 2 bases from V and 2 bases from J, with 9 bases between. The CDR3 loop spans 14 amino acids. The V gene's germline CDR1 is MNHEY and CDR2 SVGAGI. The CDR3 sequence: CASSYRDTNTEAFF. CDR3 DNA: TGTGCCAGCAGTTACCGAGACACTAACACTGAAGCTTTCTTT.

V gene TRBV4-3 combines with J gene TRBJ2-5, with D unclear. CDR1 and CDR2 from the germline V gene are LGHNA and YSLEER. V was clipped by 0 bases and J by 2 bases, with 10 bases between them. The length of the CDR3 is 15 residues. The CDR3 protein is CASSQDSYRQETQYF. DNA of the CDR3: TGCGCCAGCAGCCAAGATTCCTATCGGCAAGAGACCCAGTACTTC.

The chain uses TRBV5-8 and TRBJ2-7; 8 bases align to TRBD1. Trimming took 0 bases from V and 5 from J; bases not matched to a gene: 7. CDR1 is SGHTS and CDR2 is YDEGEE in the germline V gene. This CDR3 has 15 amino acids. The CDR3 DNA reads as TGTGCCAGCAGCTTGGTTGGACAGGGTCTCAACGAGCAGTACTTC. It is translated as CASSLVGQGLNEQYF.

A single count supports this clone. The rearrangement uses TRBV27 and TRBJ2-7, with TRBD2 matching over 8 bases. In germline, CDR1 is MNHEY, CDR2 SMNVEV (reference sequence). The CDR3 totals 14 residues. V gave up 7 bases and J gave up 4 bases; unmatched junction bases: 9. Here the CDR3 DNA reads TGTGCCAGCAAAAAAGCGGGAGTTGGGTACGAGCAGTACTTC. Amino acids: CASKKAGVGYEQYF.

Of note for this clone: This CDR3 is also generated by other DNA sequences in the sample. The CDR3 region is CASSRDRGETQYF. CDR3 in DNA: TGTGCCAGCAGCCGGGACAGGGGTGAGACCCAGTACTTC. The gene calls are TRBV6-1 and TRBJ2-5, with 10 nucleotides matching TRBD1. The junction had 3 bases not matched to a gene; V was cut back by 6 bases and J by 5 bases. Germline V gives CDR1 MNHNS, CDR2 SASEGT. This CDR3 has 13 amino acids.

This clone has just a few counts. This chain joins TRBV5-1 and TRBJ1-2; TRBD1 matches at 8 bases. V lost 1 base, J lost 8 bases, and 13 bases stayed unmatched. Per germline, CDR1 SGHRS and CDR2 YFSETQ. This CDR3 has 16 amino acids. This chain's CDR3 is CASSLPSGQGMRGYTF. The CDR3 DNA reads as TGCGCCAGCAGCTTGCCCTCCGGACAGGGAATGAGGGGCTACACCTTC.

As to this clone: In the same sample, other DNA sequences code for this CDR3. The rearrangement joins TRBV5-1 to TRBJ1-6; D gene unclear. The germline gives CDR1 SGHRS, CDR2 YFSETQ. Trimming shortened V by 0 bases and J by 6 bases, and 10 bases separated the two germline ends. The CDR3 runs 15 residues. CDR3 nucleotides: TGCGCCAGCAGCTTGGCGCGGGAGGCTAATTCACCCCTCCACTTT. Amino acid sequence: CASSLAREANSPLHF.

The chain combines TRBV30 with TRBJ1-2; 7 positions agree with TRBD1. The CDR3 has 17 residues. V trimming: 2 bases; J trimming: 3 bases; junction bases outside the gene matches: 15. CDR1 GTSNPN and CDR2 SVGIG come from the germline V gene (reference sequence). The CDR3 nucleotides are TGTGCCTGGAGTAAAACAGGGGAGGATTTTGAGGACTATGGCTACACCTTC. Its protein is CAWSKTGEDFEDYGYTF.

V gene TRBV30 combines with J gene TRBJ2-5; the D gene is possibly TRBD2 (5 bases). Trimming cost V 0 bases and J 5 bases, with 16 bases left between them. Germline lookup yields CDR1 GTSNPN and CDR2 SVGIG (reference sequence). This CDR3 comprises 15 residues. The DNA for the CDR3 is TGTGCCTGGAGTGTACTGTGGGGTCCGGGGGAGACCCAGTACTTC. It is translated as CAWSVLWGPGETQYF.

This clone was recorded once. This sequence joins TRBV21-1 and TRBJ1-4; TRBD1 was called by the table and not checked on the DNA. TRBV21-1 is noted as a pseudogene. The CDR3 is 16 residues long. CDR3 protein: CASRDRTVATNEKLFF. The CDR3 bases are TGTGCCAGCAGGGACAGGACAGTTGCAACTAATGAAAAACTGTTTTTT.

J is TRBJ1-2 and V is TRBV4-2; D remains ambiguous. Germline lookup yields CDR1 LGHNA and CDR2 YNFKEQ. The CDR3 runs to 17 residues. V was cut by 0 bases and J by 1 base, with 15 bases left in between. CDR3 sequence: CASSQDTTRSGNYGYTF. The CDR3 nucleotides read TGTGCCAGCAGCCAAGATACCACCCGGAGTGGTAACTATGGCTACACCTTC.

CDR3 DNA: TGTGCCAGCAGCGTATCCTCTACGACTAGCGGGGAGACCGGGGAGCTGTTTTTT. Its protein is CASSVSSTTSGETGELFF. The chain couples TRBV9 to TRBJ2-2, with 11 bases aligning to TRBD2. J gave up 5 bases and V 1 base, and 10 bases lay outside the gene matches. The CDR3 consists of 18 residues. CDR1 and CDR2 from the germline V gene are SGDLS and YYNGEE.

This chain connects TRBV5-1 to TRBJ2-5; 13 bases map to TRBD2. With 3 bases clipped from V and 2 bases from J, the junction kept 1 base outside the gene matches. Germline V gives CDR1 SGHRS, CDR2 YFSETQ. This CDR3 is 15 amino acids long. CDR3 residues: CASSSTSGGQETQYF. For the CDR3, the DNA is TGCGCCAGCAGCTCGACTAGCGGGGGGCAAGAGACCCAGTACTTC.

The chain employs TRBV15 and TRBJ2-3; D might be TRBD1 (5 bases). Trimming shortened V by 5 bases and J by 6 bases, and 21 bases separated the two germline ends. This CDR3 comprises 16 residues. Germline CDR1 and CDR2: LNHNV and YYDKDF (reference sequence). The CDR3 DNA follows: TGTGCCACCAGCCTTGATCGAGCGAGAAGGGGCGATACGCAGTATTTT. It yields the protein CATSLDRARRGDTQYF.

V gene TRBV27 combines with J gene TRBJ2-1; no firm D call. The germline CDR1 and CDR2 sequences are MNHEY and SMNVEV (reference sequence). V shed 5 bases and J shed 6 bases, with 14 bases lying between them. The CDR3 covers 14 residues. DNA for the CDR3: TGTGCCAGCAGTGACTCCGAAGGTGCCAATGAGCAGTTCTTC. This encodes CASSDSEGANEQFF.

V and J are TRBV18 and TRBJ2-7; no reliable D call. Germline CDR1 is KGHSH and CDR2 is LQKENI. CDR3 length equals 16 residues. V was cut by 0 bases and J by 2 bases, with 14 bases left in between. CDR3 nucleotide sequence: TGTGCCAGCTCACCACCGTACCCGAGATCCACCTACGAGCAGTACTTC. It specifies CASSPPYPRSTYEQYF.

Turning to this clone: This specimen includes other DNA sequences encoding the same CDR3. The chain has TRBV6-5 and TRBJ2-7; 8 positions agree with TRBD1. V lost 2 bases, J lost 5 bases, and 5 bases stayed unmatched. Germline V gene data show CDR1 as MNHEY and CDR2 as SVGAGI. The CDR3 has 14 residues. The CDR3 protein is CASSYGGQGNEQYF. The CDR3 nucleotides are TGTGCCAGCAGTTACGGCGGACAGGGTAACGAGCAGTACTTC.

The V and J genes are TRBV7-9 and TRBJ1-2; D is perhaps TRBD1 (5 bases). The CDR3 has 18 residues. Trimming took 2 bases from V and 3 from J, leaving 22 bases between them. Germline V gene lookup returns CDR1 SEHNR and CDR2 FQNEAQ (reference sequence). CDR3 region: CASSLSPPGEGTDYGYTF. The CDR3 region has the DNA TGTGCCAGCAGCTTATCCCCGCCCGGGGAGGGGACTGACTATGGCTACACCTTC.

Notes on this clone: Within the sample, other DNA sequences also encode this same CDR3. This rearrangement joins TRBV15 to TRBJ1-6, with TRBD1 as a possible D gene (5 bases). Germline CDR1 reads LNHNV; CDR2 reads YYDKDF (reference sequence). The CDR3 consists of 16 residues. V was cut by 0 bases and J by 10 bases, with 16 bases left in between. CDR3 bases: TGTGCCACCAGCAGAGATCATCTGGGGCGGTTATCACCCCTCCACTTT. Protein sequence: CATSRDHLGRLSPLHF.

V is TRBV19 and J is TRBJ2-6, with 8 bases that match TRBD1. The CDR3 has 17 residues. After removal of 6 bases from V and 1 base from J, the junction contained 8 bases not matched to a gene. The germline gives CDR1 LNHDA, CDR2 SQIVND (reference sequence). CDR3 sequence: CASRLGTGPSGANVLTF. CDR3 DNA sequence: TGTGCCAGTAGACTGGGGACAGGACCATCTGGGGCCAACGTCCTGACTTTC.

Notes on this clone: The junction departs from germline at one end; a sequencing error may be responsible. V and J are TRBV6-1 and TRBJ2-3; the match to TRBD2 covers 9 bases. Germline V gives CDR1 MNHNS, CDR2 SASEGT. The CDR3 is made up of 13 amino acids. CDR3 residues: CASRGVGREGHFF. For the CDR3, the DNA is TGTGCCAGCAGAGGGGTAGGGCGGGAGGGCCATTTTTTT.

The V gene is TRBV4-1, the J gene TRBJ2-2; weak D call: TRBD2 (6 bases). Germline CDR1 is MGHRA and CDR2 is YSYEKL. V was shortened by 1 base and J by 6 bases, with 15 bases between the two germline ends. The CDR3 spans 16 residues. CDR3 amino acids: CASSQAGRRASGELFF. The CDR3 DNA follows: TGCGCCAGCAGCCAAGCAGGGAGGCGAGCCTCCGGGGAGCTGTTTTTT.

The chain links TRBV25-1 to TRBJ1-1; D perhaps matches TRBD1 (6 bases). With 10 bases removed from V and 3 bases from J, the gap between germline ends came to 24 bases. The CDR3 runs to 16 residues. Per germline, CDR1 MGHDK and CDR2 SYGVNS. The CDR3 sequence is CATTGPGEGLDTEAFF. The CDR3 DNA reads TGTGCCACCACTGGCCCAGGGGAGGGCTTGGACACTGAAGCTTTCTTT.

V usage is TRBV30 and J usage is TRBJ1-4; 7 bases agree with TRBD1. The CDR3 covers 23 residues. With 1 base clipped from V and 4 bases from J, the junction kept 30 bases outside the gene matches. Germline CDR1 is GTSNPN and CDR2 is SVGIG (reference sequence). CDR3 sequence reads: CAWSEGGGSSLTGSRKINEKLFF. As DNA, the CDR3 is TGTGCCTGGAGTGAGGGGGGTGGGTCGTCTTTGACAGGGAGTCGGAAAATTAATGAAAAACTGTTTTTT.

This clone was observed a few times. The chain recombines TRBV19 with TRBJ1-1; possibly TRBD1 for D (5 bases). The length of the CDR3 is 11 residues. Trimming removed 10 bases from V and 7 bases from J, with 13 bases in between. Germline lookup yields CDR1 LNHDA and CDR2 SQIVND (reference sequence). The chain's CDR3 is CAISQGIEAFF. CDR3 bases: TGTGCCATCTCTCAGGGAATTGAAGCTTTCTTT.